The text below deals with one T cell receptor beta chain. In this sample, this clonotype turned up many times. Its antigen remains unidentified. Per-nucleotide qualities are absent, and no much larger clonotype sits a single base away. This entry is derived from a study of read filtering for tumor transcriptome and immune sequencing (TCRdb year 2020). In the study overall: Of the patients in the cohort, around 17 were male and over 11 were female, and their mean age was 65.9 years, with a range of about 47 to 80. By revised international staging, eight or nine patients were R-ISS I, 16 were R-ISS II and about 7 were R-ISS III. After DNase treatment, whole-transcriptome libraries were prepared with the TruSeq RNA Access Library Prep Kit. Per sample, about 4.05 to 10.27 million TCR-region mapped reads were obtained with IR-seq, compared with only about 80 to 1,400 with RNA-seq. TCR repertoires obtained by targeted immune repertoire sequencing and by bulk whole-transcriptome sequencing performed on the same bone marrow samples were compared. One main goal was a read-filtering strategy for immune repertoire data, in particular deciding whether clonotypes backed by only one read should be removed. Overall results and qualifications from the work: The correlation between IR-seq and RNA-seq shared clonotype proportions rose when single-read clonotypes were removed. The sorted CD138-negative fraction was composed of a mixed bone marrow immune population rather than of purified T cells. Compared with RNA-seq, IR-seq captured clonotypes at much greater depth and more reliably, and a smaller IR-seq throughput was enough to identify most of the shared clonotypes. Single-read clonotypes made up around 85% of clonotypes but only about 4% of total reads in IR-seq, compared with more than 70% of clonotypes and 44.6% of reads in RNA-seq.

Each patient had bone marrow sampled at the time of active disease. Isolation of bone marrow mononuclear cells was performed by Ficoll-Hypaque density gradient centrifugation. Myeloma plasma cells were removed and CD138-negative cells were collected by negative selection after labeling with CD138 magnetic microbeads on a MACS separator. Purity of the isolated cells was checked by flow cytometry on an Attune NxT using CD138 antibodies. TRIzol reagent was used to extract total RNA, and a NanoDrop spectrophotometer was used to quantify the extracted RNA. For each patient, the CD138-negative bone marrow sample underwent paired RNA-seq and IR-seq. The Immunoverse kit was used to build TCR libraries from 400 ng RNA, with molecular barcoded adaptors covering alpha/delta and beta/gamma chains. TCR library preparation was performed with the same RNA that was used for transcriptome sequencing. Sequencing of TCR libraries was carried out on an Illumina HiSeq 4000 with 2 x 150 cycles. The authors processed their data as follows. With MiXCR, TCR reads were aligned to human V, D, J and C references and assembled into CDR3 clonotypes, with quality filtering and error correction included. The tcR package in R was used to analyze clonotype counts and gene usage diversity. Raw mapping reads were checked after the RNA-seq reads had been mapped by STAR aligner version 2.5.3a onto the human GRCh37 genome. IR-seq fastq files were randomly downsampled with Seqtk 1.3 to test the effect of sequencing depth on detected clonotypes. TCRdb handled the public reads itself, with Q25 trimming in fastp and clone calling in MiXCR, and kept productive beta chains. Every distinct CDR3 protein forms one entry, paired with its most common genes and DNA. Clone size and V and J calls follow TCRdb, not the original study. The sample contains around 26,000 distinct CDR3 sequences, approximately 14% of them found a single time. The ten largest clones represent about 48% of the sample.

V and J lose 2 bases and 6 bases, and a span of 15 bases separates them. Including the terminal cysteine and phenylalanine, the CDR3 comprises 15 residues. CDR3 DNA only is kept here, 45 bases in frame from base 1. The germline V gene yields LGHNA for CDR1 and YNFKEQ for CDR2. The sequence links TRBV4-2 to TRBJ2-3, with TRBD2 as a weak D call on 5 bases. This sequence originates from a donor aged 40 or older with multiple myeloma. Sequenced sample: a population of CD138-negative cells sorted from bone marrow. The cell subset or site label corresponds to: bone marrow mononuclear cells depleted of CD138+ plasma/myeloma cells by negative magnetic selection. The DNA reads TGTGCCAGCAGCCAAACCGGGGAGAACCAGGATACGCAGTATTTT. The translation is CASSQTGENQDTQYF.